This TCR beta chain is drawn from a study of blood T cell repertoires in COVID-19 (dated by TCRdb to 2019 to 2021). With respect to the entire study: Collaborator samples came from the United States, Italy and Spain and covered acute and convalescent phases of COVID-19. The material from the prospective study consisted of cDNA or gDNA derived from T cells, B-cell-depleted T cells, or PBMCs. Deeply sampled blood TCRbeta repertoires from subjects exposed to, actively infected with, or recovered from COVID-19 were included in the dataset. The repertoires were released in a freely available public database meant as a resource for research on the immune response to SARS-CoV-2. The samples were drawn from the first 160 participants of the ongoing ImmuneRACE study and from 950 to 1,500 subjects provided by 6 global collaborators. The sample metadata nearly always contained a de-identified subject ID, COVID-19 status, age in years and sex. Where available, HLA class I and class II types were obtained from metadata supplied by the sample provider rather than from assay-based typing. On the study overall, not on this receptor specifically: Clinical and demographic metadata were provided uncurated, with the amount varying by source and participant.

The cysteine opens and the phenylalanine closes a CDR3 of 13 amino acids. The sequence is cut down to CDR3 DNA, 39 bases in frame from base 1. V is reduced by 0 bases and J by 4 bases, leaving a spacing of 4 bases between them. Reading the germline V gene gives CDR1 MGHRA and CDR2 YSYEKL. This clone came up a few times. What this receptor recognizes is not known. Base-call qualities are not available, and no considerably larger clone is one nucleotide away. One collaborating source in Seattle enrolled patients during active infection and followed them longitudinally through the course of disease. Whole blood was collected in K2EDTA tubes by collaborating institutions according to the institutions' own protocols. For TCRbeta analysis, collaborators shipped samples in one of three forms: frozen whole blood, isolated PBMCs, or DNA extracted from either of those sample types. The immunoSEQ Assay, a bias-controlled multiplex PCR, was used to amplify TCRbeta CDR3 regions from genomic DNA. Per the authors' processing: Within the assay, amplification of reference gene primers was used to estimate how many nucleated cells each sample contained. To quantify the absolute abundance of each unique TCRbeta CDR3 rearrangement, sequence reads were collapsed and filtered. Productive Simpson clonality was computed per sample as the square root of Simpson's diversity index over productive rearrangements. This immuneACCESS table, as held by TCRdb, lists in-frame sequences with V and J called but not all clones. Of the missing ones, under half trace to an unresolved V gene in checked studies; the others have no known cause. The V and J calls and clone size are taken from that table; D and trimming were inferred from the DNA. This sample gives fewer than 150,000 clones in total; almost 90% of them show up just once. Under 4.5% of the sample rests with the top ten.

Sequenced input: peripheral blood. Rearrangement joined TRBV4-1 to TRBJ2-1; a confident D gene designation cannot be given. This TCR came from a woman aged 60-70 years with COVID-19, enrolled during active disease. The CDR3 amino acid sequence is: CASSQDPYNEQFF. The nucleotide sequence reads TGCGCCAGCAGCCAAGATCCGTACAATGAGCAGTTCTTC.